This TCR beta chain appears in the sequencing data of a study of long-term antiretroviral therapy in people with HIV. At least two post-ART and at least one pre-ART PBMC sample were available for each donor. Survey-level immunoSEQ v3.0 assays were run. Repertoires were generated with immunoSEQ multiplex PCR, while TCRdb's copy carries only in-frame clones and drops some. The data contain 21,000 or so clones, approximately 80% of them singletons. Germline lookup yields CDR1 MNHNY and CDR2 SVGAGI (reference sequence). The CDR3 consists of 14 residues. The trim removed 6 bases at V and 5 bases at J, leaving 5 bases unmatched. As regards this clone: Its target is not known.

The study, taken as a whole, reports: Post-ART samples showed increased diversity that remained below transplant donor control levels. Drawn between 2004 and 2017, the blood was possibly obtained under older ART regimens.

The sample was unsorted PBMCs, taken 0.5 years after starting antiretroviral therapy. The sequence was obtained from a young man with HIV. This chain links TRBV6-6 with TRBJ2-3; TRBD2 matches at 10 bases. CDR3: CASSHRLAGDTQYF. CDR3 DNA: TGTGCCAGCAGCCACCGACTAGCGGGAGATACGCAGTATTTT.